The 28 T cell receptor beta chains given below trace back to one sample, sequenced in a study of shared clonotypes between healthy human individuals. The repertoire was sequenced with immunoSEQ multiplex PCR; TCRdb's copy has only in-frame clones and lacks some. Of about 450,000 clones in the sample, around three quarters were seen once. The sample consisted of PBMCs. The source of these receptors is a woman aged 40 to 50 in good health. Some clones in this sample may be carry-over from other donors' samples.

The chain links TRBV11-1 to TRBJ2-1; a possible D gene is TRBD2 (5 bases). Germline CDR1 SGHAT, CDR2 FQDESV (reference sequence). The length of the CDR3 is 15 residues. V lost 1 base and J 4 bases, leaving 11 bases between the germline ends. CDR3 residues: CASSLVRAPYNEQFF. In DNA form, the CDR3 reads TGTGCCAGCAGCTTAGTGCGGGCCCCATACAATGAGCAGTTCTTC.

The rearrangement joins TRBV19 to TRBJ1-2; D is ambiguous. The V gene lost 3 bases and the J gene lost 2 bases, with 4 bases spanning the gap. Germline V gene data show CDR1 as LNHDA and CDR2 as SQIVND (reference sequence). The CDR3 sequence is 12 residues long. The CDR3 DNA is TGTGCCAGTAGTATCGCAAACTATGGCTACACCTTC. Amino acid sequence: CASSIANYGYTF.

The CDR3 region has the DNA TGTGCCAGCAGCCGGGCAGGGGGCGGGAGGCCCCAGCATTTT. This codes for CASSRAGGGRPQHF. V usage is TRBV28 and J usage is TRBJ1-5; 8 bases are shared with TRBD1. V was pared by 6 bases and J by 9 bases, with 10 bases of the junction left unmatched. The CDR3 has 14 residues. CDR1 is MDHEN, CDR2 SYDVKM, per germline.

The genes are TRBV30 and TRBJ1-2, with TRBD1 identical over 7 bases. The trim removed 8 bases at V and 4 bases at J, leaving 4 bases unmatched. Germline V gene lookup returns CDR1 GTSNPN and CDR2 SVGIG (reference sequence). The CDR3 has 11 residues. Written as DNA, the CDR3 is TGTGCCCAATGGACAGGCTATGGCTACACCTTC. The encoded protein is CAQWTGYGYTF.

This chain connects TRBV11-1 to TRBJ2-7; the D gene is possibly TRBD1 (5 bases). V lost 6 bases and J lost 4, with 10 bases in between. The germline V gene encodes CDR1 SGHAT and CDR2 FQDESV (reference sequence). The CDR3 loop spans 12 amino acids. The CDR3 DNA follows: TGTGCCAGCAGTTCCGACAGATACGAGCAGTACTTC. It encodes CASSSDRYEQYF.

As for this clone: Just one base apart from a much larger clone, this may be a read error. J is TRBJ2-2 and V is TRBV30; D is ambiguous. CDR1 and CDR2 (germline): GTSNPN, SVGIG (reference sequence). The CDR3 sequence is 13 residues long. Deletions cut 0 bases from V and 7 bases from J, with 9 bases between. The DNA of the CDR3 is TGTGCCTGGAGTGTCAGGATACACGGGGAGCTGTTTTTT. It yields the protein CAWSVRIHGELFF. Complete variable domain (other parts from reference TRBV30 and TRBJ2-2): SQTIHQWPATLVQPVGSPLSLECTVEGTSNPNLYWYRQAAGRGLQLLFYSVGIGQISSEVPQNLSASRPQDRQFILSSKKLLLSDSGFYLCAWSVRIHGELFFGEGSRLTVL.

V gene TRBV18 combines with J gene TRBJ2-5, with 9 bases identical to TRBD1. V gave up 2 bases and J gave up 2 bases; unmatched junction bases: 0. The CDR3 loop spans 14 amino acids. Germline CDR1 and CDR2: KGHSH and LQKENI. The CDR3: CASSPGTGQETQYF. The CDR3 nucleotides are TGTGCCAGCTCACCAGGGACAGGGCAAGAGACCCAGTACTTC.

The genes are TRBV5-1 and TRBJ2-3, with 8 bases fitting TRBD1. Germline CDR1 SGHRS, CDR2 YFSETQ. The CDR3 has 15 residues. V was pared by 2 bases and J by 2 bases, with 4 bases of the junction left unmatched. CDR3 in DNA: TGCGCCAGCAGCTTAGGGACAGGCAACACAGATACGCAGTATTTT. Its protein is CASSLGTGNTDTQYF.

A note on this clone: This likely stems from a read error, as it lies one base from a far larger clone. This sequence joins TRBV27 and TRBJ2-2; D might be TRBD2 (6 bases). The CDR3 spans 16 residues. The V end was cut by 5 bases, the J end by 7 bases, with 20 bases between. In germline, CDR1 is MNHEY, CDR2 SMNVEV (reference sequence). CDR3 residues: CASSTNNGRGNGELFF. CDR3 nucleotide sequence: TGTGCCAGCAGTACCAATAACGGGAGAGGGAACGGGGAGCTGTTTTTT.

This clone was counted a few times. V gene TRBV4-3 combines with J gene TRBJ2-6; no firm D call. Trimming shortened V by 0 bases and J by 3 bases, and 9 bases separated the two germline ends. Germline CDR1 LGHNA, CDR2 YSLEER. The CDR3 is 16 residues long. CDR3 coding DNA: TGCGCCAGCAGCCAAGATATTGTGGGTGGGGCCAACGTCCTGACTTTC. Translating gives CASSQDIVGGANVLTF.

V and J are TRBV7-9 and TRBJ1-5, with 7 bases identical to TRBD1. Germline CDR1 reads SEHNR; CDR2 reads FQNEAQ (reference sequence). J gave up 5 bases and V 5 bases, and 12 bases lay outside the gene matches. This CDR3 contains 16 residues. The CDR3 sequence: CASSREGAAGDQPQHF. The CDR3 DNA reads TGTGCCAGCAGCCGAGAGGGGGCGGCGGGGGATCAGCCCCAGCATTTT. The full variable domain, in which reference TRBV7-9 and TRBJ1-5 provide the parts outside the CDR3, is DTGVSQNPRHKITKRGQNVTFRCDPISEHNRLYWYRQTLGQGPEFLTYFQNEAQLEKSRLLSDRFSAERPKGSFSTLEIQRTEQGDSAMYLCASSREGAAGDQPQHFGDGTRLSIL.

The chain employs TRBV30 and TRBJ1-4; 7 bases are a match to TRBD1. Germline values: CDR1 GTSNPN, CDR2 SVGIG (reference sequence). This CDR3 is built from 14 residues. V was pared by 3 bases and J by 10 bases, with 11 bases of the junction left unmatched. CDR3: CAWRGQRLHGKLFF. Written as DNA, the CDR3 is TGTGCCTGGAGGGGACAGAGGCTACATGGAAAACTGTTTTTT.

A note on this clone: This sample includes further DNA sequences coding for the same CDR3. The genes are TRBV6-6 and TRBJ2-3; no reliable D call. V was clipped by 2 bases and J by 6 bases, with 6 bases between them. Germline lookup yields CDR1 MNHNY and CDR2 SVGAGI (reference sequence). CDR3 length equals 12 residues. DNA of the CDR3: TGTGCCAGCAGTTACCCAGGTGATACGCAGTATTTT. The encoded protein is CASSYPGDTQYF.

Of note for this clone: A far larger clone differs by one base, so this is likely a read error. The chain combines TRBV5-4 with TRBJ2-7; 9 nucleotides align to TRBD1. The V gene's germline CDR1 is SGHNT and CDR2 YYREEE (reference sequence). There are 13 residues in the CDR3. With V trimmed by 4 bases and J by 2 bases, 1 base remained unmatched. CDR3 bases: TGTGCCAGCAGCAGGGACAGGGCCTACGAGCAGTACTTC. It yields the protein CASSRDRAYEQYF.

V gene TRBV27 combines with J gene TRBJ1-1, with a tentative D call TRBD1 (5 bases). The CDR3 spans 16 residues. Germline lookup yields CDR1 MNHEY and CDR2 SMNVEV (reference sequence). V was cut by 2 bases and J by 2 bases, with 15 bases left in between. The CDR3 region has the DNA TGTGCCAGCAGTTTAGGGGGTGTGCGGGGCAACACTGAAGCTTTCTTT. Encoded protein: CASSLGGVRGNTEAFF.

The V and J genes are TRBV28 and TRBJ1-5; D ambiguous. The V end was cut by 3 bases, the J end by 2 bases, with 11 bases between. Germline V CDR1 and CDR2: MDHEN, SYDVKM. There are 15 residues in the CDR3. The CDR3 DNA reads TGTGCCAGCAGTTTCAGCCGCGAAGGCAATCAGCCCCAGCATTTT. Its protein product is CASSFSREGNQPQHF.

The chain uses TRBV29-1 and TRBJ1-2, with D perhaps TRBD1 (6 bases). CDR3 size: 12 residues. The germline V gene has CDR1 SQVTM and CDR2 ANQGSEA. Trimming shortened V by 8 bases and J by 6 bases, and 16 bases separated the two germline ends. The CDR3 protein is CSSARGSDGYTF. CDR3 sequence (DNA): TGCAGCTCTGCTAGGGGGAGTGATGGCTACACCTTC.

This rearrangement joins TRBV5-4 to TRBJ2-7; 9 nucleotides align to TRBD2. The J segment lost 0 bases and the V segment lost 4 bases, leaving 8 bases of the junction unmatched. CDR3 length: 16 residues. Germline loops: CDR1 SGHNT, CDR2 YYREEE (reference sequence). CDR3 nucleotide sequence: TGTGCCAGCAGCGGTGCGGGGGGGAAAGGCTCCTACGAGCAGTACTTC. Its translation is CASSGAGGKGSYEQYF.

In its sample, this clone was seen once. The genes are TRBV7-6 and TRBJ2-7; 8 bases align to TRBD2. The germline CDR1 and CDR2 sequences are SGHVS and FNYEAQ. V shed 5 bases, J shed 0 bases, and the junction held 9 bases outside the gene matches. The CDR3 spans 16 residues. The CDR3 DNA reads TGTGCCAGCAGCCCTAGGGCTAGCGGGCTCTCCTACGAGCAGTACTTC. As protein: CASSPRASGLSYEQYF.

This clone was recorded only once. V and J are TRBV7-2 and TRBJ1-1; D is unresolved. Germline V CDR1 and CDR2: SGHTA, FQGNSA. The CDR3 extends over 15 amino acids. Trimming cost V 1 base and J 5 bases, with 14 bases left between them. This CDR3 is CASSLVLGVQTEAFF. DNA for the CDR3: TGTGCCAGCAGCTTAGTACTCGGGGTTCAAACTGAAGCTTTCTTT.

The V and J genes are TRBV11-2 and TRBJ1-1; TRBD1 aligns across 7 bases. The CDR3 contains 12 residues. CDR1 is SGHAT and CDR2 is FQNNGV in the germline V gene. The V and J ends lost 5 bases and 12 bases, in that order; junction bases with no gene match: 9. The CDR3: CASSLNRGPTFF. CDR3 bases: TGTGCCAGCAGCCTGAACAGGGGCCCGACTTTCTTT.

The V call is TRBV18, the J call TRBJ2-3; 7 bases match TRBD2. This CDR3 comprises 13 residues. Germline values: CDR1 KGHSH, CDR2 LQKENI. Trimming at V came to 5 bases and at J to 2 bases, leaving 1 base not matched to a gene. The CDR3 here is CASSGTNTDTQYF. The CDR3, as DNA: TGTGCCAGCTCAGGGACTAACACAGATACGCAGTATTTT.

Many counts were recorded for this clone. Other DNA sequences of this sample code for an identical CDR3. The CDR3 loop is CASSFHSDGYTF. The CDR3 DNA reads TGTGCCAGCAGTTTTCATTCCGATGGCTACACCTTC. The chain combines TRBV28 with TRBJ1-2; the D is unclear. CDR3 size: 12 residues. Deletions cut 3 bases from V and 6 bases from J, with 8 bases between. The germline CDR1 and CDR2 sequences are MDHEN and SYDVKM.

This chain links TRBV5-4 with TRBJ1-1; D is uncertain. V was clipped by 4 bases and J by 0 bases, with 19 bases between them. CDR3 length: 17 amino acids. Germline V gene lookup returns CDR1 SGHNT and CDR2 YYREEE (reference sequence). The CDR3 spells CASSPFLKGQMNTEAFF. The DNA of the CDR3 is TGTGCCAGCAGCCCCTTCTTAAAAGGGCAGATGAACACTGAAGCTTTCTTT.

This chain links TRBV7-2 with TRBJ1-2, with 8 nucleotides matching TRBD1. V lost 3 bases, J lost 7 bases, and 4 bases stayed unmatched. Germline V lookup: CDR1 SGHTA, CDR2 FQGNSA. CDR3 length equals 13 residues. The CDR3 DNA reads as TGTGCCAGCAGCTTCGCAGGGGGCGTTGGCTACACCTTC. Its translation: CASSFAGGVGYTF. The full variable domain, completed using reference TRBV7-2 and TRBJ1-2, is GAGVSQSPSNKVTEKGKDVELRCDPISGHTALYWYRQSLGQGLEFLIYFQGNSAPDKSGLPSDRFSAERTGGSVSTLTIQRTQQEDSAVYLCASSFAGGVGYTFGSGTRLTVV.

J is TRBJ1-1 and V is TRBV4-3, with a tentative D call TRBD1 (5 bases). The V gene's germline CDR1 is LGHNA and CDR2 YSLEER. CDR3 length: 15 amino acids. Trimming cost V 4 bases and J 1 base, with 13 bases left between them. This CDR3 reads CASSLGLGPNTEAFF. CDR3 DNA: TGCGCCAGCAGCCTTGGCCTGGGGCCGAACACTGAAGCTTTCTTT.

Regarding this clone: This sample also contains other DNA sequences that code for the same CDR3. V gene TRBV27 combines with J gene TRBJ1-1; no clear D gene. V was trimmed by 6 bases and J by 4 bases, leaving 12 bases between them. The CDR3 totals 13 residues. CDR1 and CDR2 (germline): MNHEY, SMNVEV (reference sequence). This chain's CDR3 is CASSLTGSTEAFF. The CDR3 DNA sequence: TGTGCCAGCAGCCTCACCGGAAGCACTGAAGCTTTCTTT.

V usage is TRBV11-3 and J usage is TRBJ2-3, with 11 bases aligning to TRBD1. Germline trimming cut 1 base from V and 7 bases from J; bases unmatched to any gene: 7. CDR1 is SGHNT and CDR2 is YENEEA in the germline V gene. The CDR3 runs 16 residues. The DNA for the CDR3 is TGTGCCAGCAGCTTAGGAGGGGGACAGGGGGGCCATACGCAGTATTTT. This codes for CASSLGGGQGGHTQYF.